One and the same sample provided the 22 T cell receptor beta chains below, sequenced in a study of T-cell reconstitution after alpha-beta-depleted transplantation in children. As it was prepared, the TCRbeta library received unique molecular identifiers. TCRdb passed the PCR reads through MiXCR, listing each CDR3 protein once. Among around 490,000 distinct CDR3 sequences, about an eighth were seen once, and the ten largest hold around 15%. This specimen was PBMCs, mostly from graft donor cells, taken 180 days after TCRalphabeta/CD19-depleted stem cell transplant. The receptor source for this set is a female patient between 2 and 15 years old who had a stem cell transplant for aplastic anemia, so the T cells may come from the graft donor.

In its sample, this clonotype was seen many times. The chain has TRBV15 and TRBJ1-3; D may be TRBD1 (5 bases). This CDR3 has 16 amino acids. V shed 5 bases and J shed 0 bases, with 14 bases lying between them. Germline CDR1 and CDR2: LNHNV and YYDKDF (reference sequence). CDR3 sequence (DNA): TGTGCCACCAGCGGACGACAGCGATCCTCTGGAAACACCATATATTTT. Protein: CATSGRQRSSGNTIYF.

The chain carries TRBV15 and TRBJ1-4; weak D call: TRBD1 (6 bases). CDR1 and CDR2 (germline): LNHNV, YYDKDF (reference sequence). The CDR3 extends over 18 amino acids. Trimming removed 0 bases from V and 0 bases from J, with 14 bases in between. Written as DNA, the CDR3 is TGTGCCACCAGCAGAGATCTGATAGGGGGTGCAACTAATGAAAAACTGTTTTTT. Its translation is CATSRDLIGGATNEKLFF.

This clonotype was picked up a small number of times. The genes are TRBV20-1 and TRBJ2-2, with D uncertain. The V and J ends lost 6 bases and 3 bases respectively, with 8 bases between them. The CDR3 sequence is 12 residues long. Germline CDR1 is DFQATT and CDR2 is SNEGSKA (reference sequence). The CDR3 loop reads CSAGRDTGELFF. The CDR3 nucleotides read TGCAGTGCCGGCCGGGACACCGGGGAGCTGTTTTTT.

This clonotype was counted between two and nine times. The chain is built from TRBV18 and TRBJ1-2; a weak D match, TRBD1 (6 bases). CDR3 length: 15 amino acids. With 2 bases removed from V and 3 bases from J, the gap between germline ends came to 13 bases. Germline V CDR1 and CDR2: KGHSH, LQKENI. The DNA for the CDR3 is TGTGCCAGCTCACCAGGTCCCGGGACATACTATGGCTACACCTTC. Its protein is CASSPGPGTYYGYTF.

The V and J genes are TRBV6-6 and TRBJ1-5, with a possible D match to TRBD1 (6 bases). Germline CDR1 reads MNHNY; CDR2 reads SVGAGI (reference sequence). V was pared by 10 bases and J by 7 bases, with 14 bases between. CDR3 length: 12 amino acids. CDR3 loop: CAIQGHGQPQHF. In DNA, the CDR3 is TGTGCCATCCAGGGGCACGGGCAGCCCCAGCATTTT.

The CDR3 sequence is CASSTGYQPQHF. The CDR3 DNA follows: TGTGCCAGCTCGACAGGGTACCAGCCCCAGCATTTT. This rearrangement joins TRBV12-3 or TRBV12-4 to TRBJ1-5; TRBD1 matches 7 bases. V dropped 8 bases and J dropped 7; count of bases not matched to a gene: 5. The length of the CDR3 is 12 residues.

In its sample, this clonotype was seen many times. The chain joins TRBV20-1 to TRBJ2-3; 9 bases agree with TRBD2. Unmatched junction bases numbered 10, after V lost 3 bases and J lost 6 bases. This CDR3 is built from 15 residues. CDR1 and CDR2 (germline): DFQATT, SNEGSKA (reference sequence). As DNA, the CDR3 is TGCAGTGCTAGCCTTTTAGCGGGAGTTGTGGATACGCAGTATTTT. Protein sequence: CSASLLAGVVDTQYF.

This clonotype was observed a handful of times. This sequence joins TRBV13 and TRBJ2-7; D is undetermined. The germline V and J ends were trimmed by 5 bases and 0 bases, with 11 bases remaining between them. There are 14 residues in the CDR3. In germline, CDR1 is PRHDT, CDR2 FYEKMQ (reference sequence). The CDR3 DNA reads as TGTGCCAGCAGCGAGTGGACGGTCTCCTACGAGCAGTACGTC. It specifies CASSEWTVSYEQYV.

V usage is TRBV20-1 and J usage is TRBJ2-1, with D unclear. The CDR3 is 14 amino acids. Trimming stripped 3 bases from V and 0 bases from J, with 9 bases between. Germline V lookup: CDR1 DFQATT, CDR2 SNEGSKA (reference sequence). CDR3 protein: CSASTRSSYNEQFF. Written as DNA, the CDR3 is TGCAGTGCTAGTACCCGGAGCTCCTACAATGAGCAGTTCTTC.

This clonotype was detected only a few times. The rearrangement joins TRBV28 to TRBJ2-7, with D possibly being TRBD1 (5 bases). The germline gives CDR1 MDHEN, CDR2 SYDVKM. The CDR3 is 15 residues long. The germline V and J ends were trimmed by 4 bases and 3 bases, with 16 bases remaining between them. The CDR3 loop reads CASSSVGAGHYEQYF. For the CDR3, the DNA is TGTGCCAGCAGTTCGGTAGGAGCAGGGCACTACGAGCAGTACTTC.

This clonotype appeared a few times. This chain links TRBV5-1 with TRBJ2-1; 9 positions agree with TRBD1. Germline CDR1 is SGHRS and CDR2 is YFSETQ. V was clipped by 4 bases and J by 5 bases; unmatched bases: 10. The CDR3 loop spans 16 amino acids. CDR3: CASSGLTGTGNNEQFF. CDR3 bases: TGCGCCAGCAGCGGACTGACCGGGACAGGGAACAATGAGCAGTTCTTC.

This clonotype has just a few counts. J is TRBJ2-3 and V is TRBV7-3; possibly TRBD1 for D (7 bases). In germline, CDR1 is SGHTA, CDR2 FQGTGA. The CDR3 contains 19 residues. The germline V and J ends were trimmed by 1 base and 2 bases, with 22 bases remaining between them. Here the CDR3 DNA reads TGTGCCAGCAGCTTAATCGGTGGGGCGGGGAAGGGGGCCACAGATACGCAGTATTTT. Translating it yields CASSLIGGAGKGATDTQYF.

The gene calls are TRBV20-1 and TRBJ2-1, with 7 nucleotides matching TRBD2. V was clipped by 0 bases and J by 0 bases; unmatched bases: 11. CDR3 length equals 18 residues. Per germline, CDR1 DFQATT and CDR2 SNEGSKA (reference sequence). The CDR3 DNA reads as TGCAGTGCTAGAGATCTAAAGGTGGGAGGGCTCTCCTACAATGAGCAGTTCTTC. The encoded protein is CSARDLKVGGLSYNEQFF.

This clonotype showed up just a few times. CDR3 nucleotides: TGCAGTGCCAGACCCGGGACAGGGGATGAAAAACTGTTTTTT. This gives the protein CSARPGTGDEKLFF. The rearrangement links TRBV20-1 to TRBJ1-4; 10 positions agree with TRBD1. This CDR3 comprises 14 residues. Germline V gene sequence: CDR1 DFQATT, CDR2 SNEGSKA (reference sequence). V lost 6 bases and J lost 6; bases outside the gene matches: 7.

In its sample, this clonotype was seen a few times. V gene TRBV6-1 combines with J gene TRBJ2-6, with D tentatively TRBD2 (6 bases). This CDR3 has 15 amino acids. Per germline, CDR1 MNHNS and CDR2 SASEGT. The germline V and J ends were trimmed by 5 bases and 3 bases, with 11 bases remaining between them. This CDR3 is CASSLLGGGANVLTF. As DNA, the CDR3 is TGTGCCAGCAGTCTTCTGGGGGGTGGGGCCAACGTCCTGACTTTC.

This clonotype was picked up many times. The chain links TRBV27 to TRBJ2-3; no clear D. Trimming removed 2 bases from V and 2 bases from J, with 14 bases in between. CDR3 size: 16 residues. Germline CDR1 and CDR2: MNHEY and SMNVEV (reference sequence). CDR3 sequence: CASSLNGFWNTDTQYF. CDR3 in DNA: TGTGCCAGCAGTTTAAACGGCTTCTGGAACACAGATACGCAGTATTTT.

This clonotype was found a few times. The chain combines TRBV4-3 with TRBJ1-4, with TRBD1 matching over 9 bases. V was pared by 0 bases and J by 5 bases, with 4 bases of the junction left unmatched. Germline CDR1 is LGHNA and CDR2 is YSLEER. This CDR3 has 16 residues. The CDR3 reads CASSQDWGTGNEKLFF. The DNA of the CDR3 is TGCGCCAGCAGCCAAGATTGGGGGACAGGGAATGAAAAACTGTTTTTT.

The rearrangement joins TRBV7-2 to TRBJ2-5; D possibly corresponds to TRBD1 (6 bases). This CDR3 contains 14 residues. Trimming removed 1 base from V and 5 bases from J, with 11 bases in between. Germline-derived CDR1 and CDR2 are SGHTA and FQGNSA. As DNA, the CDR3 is TGTGCCAGCAGCTTAGTCCCAGGGGTCGAGACCCAGTACTTC. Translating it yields CASSLVPGVETQYF. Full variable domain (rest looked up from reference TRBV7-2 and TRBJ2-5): GAGVSQSPSNKVTEKGKDVELRCDPISGHTALYWYRQSLGQGLEFLIYFQGNSAPDKSGLPSDRFSAERTGGSVSTLTIQRTQQEDSAVYLCASSLVPGVETQYFGPGTRLLVL.

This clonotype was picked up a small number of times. CDR3 DNA sequence: TGTGCCAGCAGTTACTGGTCGAGCGAGCAGTACTTC. Encoded protein: CASSYWSSEQYF. The rearrangement links TRBV6-2 or TRBV6-3 to TRBJ2-7, with unresolved D. This CDR3 is 12 amino acids long. The germline V gene has CDR1 MNHEY and CDR2 SVGEGT. The V end was cut by 1 base, the J end by 6 bases, with 7 bases between.

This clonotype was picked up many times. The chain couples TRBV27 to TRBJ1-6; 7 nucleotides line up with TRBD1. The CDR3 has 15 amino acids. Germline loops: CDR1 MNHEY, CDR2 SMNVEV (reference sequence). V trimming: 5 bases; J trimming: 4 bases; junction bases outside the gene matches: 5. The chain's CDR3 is CASSVRDRYNSPLHF. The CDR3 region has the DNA TGTGCCAGCAGTGTCCGGGACAGATATAATTCACCCCTCCACTTT.

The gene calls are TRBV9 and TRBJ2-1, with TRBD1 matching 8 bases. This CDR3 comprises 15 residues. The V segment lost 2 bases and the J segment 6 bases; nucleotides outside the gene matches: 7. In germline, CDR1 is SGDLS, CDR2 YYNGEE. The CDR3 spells CASSVGSDRVNEQFF. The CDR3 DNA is TGTGCCAGCAGCGTGGGGTCGGACAGGGTCAATGAGCAGTTCTTC.

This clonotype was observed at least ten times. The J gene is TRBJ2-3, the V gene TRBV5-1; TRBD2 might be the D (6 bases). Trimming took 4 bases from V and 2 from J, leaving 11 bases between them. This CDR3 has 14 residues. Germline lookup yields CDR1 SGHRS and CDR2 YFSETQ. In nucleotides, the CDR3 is TGCGCCAGCAGCCGCTGGGACTCCACAGATACGCAGTATTTT. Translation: CASSRWDSTDTQYF.